This TCR beta chain was sequenced in a study of blood T cells in healthy people across ages. Study findings and constraints: In the absence of known donor CMV status, changes in expanded clonotypes were possibly confounded. Roughly linearly, TCR beta diversity per million T cells fell as age increased. The study regarded diversity estimates from one million T cells as underestimates.

On this clonotype itself: The antigen is undetermined.

J lost 5 bases, V lost 4 bases, and 3 bases had no gene match. This CDR3 spans 13 amino acids. Germline V CDR1 and CDR2: GTSNPN, SVGIG (reference sequence). PCR was performed a second time for about 7 to 11 cycles using a sample-barcoded 5' primer and a J-beta primer mix. TCRdb ran MiXCR on the 5' RACE reads and lists one entry per CDR3 protein. The sample has about 780,000 distinct CDR3 sequences, about 46% seen once. This receptor was obtained from a man older than 75 in good health. Sequenced sample: blood. J is TRBJ1-5 and V is TRBV30, with 9 bases lining up with TRBD1. CDR3: CAWTQGAYQPQHF. The CDR3 nucleotides read TGTGCCTGGACACAGGGGGCTTATCAGCCCCAGCATTTT.